These 30 T cell receptor beta chains originate from one sample sequenced in a study of chemoradiotherapy in HPV16-positive cancers. Generated by immunoSEQ multiplex PCR, the TCRdb table keeps only in-frame clones and is missing some. The data hold approximately 13,000 clones, with around 77% observed a single time. Sampling was performed from a patient who underwent chemoradiotherapy. The receptors here all came from a human donor with HPV-associated anogenital cancer.

This rearrangement joins TRBV5-1 to TRBJ2-6, with a weak D call TRBD1 (6 bases). This CDR3 spans 16 amino acids. The germline V and J ends were trimmed by 5 bases and 0 bases, with 12 bases remaining between them. Looked up from germline, CDR1 is SGHRS and CDR2 is YFSETQ. Here the CDR3 DNA reads TGCGCCAGCAGTCGTACAGGGTTCTCTGGGGCCAACGTCCTGACTTTC. It is translated as CASSRTGFSGANVLTF.

The CDR3 region is CASSPEDVGGYTF. The DNA for the CDR3 is TGTGCCAGCTCACCAGAGGACGTGGGTGGCTACACCTTC. This sequence joins TRBV18 and TRBJ1-2; D is undetermined. Germline V gene sequence: CDR1 KGHSH, CDR2 LQKENI. This CDR3 comprises 13 residues. The ends were cut back, 2 bases at V and 7 bases at J, with 11 bases in the middle.

This clone was seen a handful of times. The CDR3 DNA follows: TGTGCCAGCAGCTTGTATTACCGAGAAGGGGATGGCTACACCTTC. Amino acids: CASSLYYREGDGYTF. This rearrangement joins TRBV5-6 to TRBJ1-2, with a possible D match to TRBD1 (5 bases). Looked up from germline, CDR1 is SGHDT and CDR2 is YYEEEE. The CDR3 runs to 15 residues. V lost 1 base and J lost 6, with 16 bases in between.

The J gene is TRBJ1-5, the V gene TRBV6-5; 10 nucleotides match TRBD1. The CDR3 consists of 13 residues. V was clipped by 5 bases and J by 10 bases; unmatched bases: 5. Looked up from germline, CDR1 is MNHEY and CDR2 is SVGAGI. Here the CDR3 DNA reads TGTGCCAGCAGTCGACAGGGGGCCGGTCCCCAGCATTTT. It is translated as CASSRQGAGPQHF.

The genes are TRBV5-1 and TRBJ1-2; the match to TRBD1 covers 7 bases. Germline V lookup: CDR1 SGHRS, CDR2 YFSETQ. The V gene end was trimmed by 0 bases and the J gene end by 5 bases; junction bases not matched to a gene: 7. The CDR3 is 15 amino acids. The CDR3 coding sequence is TGCGCCAGCAGCTTGGGGGACAGCCAAGCTTATGGCTACACCTTC. It codes for CASSLGDSQAYGYTF.

The chain couples TRBV18 to TRBJ1-4, with no clear D. CDR1 KGHSH and CDR2 LQKENI come from the germline V gene. The V gene lost 6 bases and the J gene lost 2 bases, with 19 bases spanning the gap. The CDR3 runs 17 residues. The CDR3 nucleotides read TGTGCCAGCTCCACGTTTTCGGGCCTAGGGACTAATGAAAAACTGTTTTTT. Its translation: CASSTFSGLGTNEKLFF.

V usage is TRBV4-2 and J usage is TRBJ1-5, with D perhaps matching TRBD1 (5 bases). Trimming pared 0 bases from V and 5 bases from J, leaving 11 bases between. The CDR3 length is 15 residues. The germline CDR1 and CDR2 sequences are LGHNA and YNFKEQ. The CDR3 is CASSQEAGDHQPQHF. CDR3 DNA: TGTGCCAGCAGCCAAGAGGCGGGGGATCATCAGCCCCAGCATTTT.

The V call is TRBV7-8, the J call TRBJ2-6, with 10 bases identical to TRBD1. J was trimmed by 3 bases and V by 5 bases; bases with no gene match: 7. The CDR3 sequence is 17 residues long. In germline, CDR1 is SGHVS, CDR2 FQNEAQ. CDR3 region: CASSPRQGAFGANVLTF. For the CDR3, the DNA is TGTGCCAGCAGCCCCCGACAGGGGGCTTTTGGGGCCAACGTCCTGACTTTC.

The genes are TRBV11-2 and TRBJ1-1, with D tentatively TRBD1 (5 bases). V gave up 1 base and J gave up 4 bases, with 16 bases separating them. This CDR3 is built from 16 residues. From germline, CDR1 is SGHAT and CDR2 FQNNGV. The CDR3 DNA reads TGTGCCAGCAGCTTAGGATACAGGTTGACCTCCACTGAAGCTTTCTTT. It is translated as CASSLGYRLTSTEAFF. Using reference TRBV11-2 and TRBJ1-1 for the parts outside the CDR3, the full variable domain is EAGVAQSPRYKIIEKRQSVAFWCNPISGHATLYWYQQILGQGPKLLIQFQNNGVVDDSQLPKDRFSAERLKGVDSTLKIQPAKLEDSAVYLCASSLGYRLTSTEAFFGQGTRLTVV.

The V call is TRBV18, the J call TRBJ1-1; D remains unclear. Trimming shortened V by 6 bases and J by 4 bases, and 12 bases separated the two germline ends. This CDR3 spans 13 amino acids. Germline V gene sequence: CDR1 KGHSH, CDR2 LQKENI. The CDR3 loop is CASSPDEGTEAFF. The CDR3 DNA reads TGTGCCAGCTCGCCCGACGAGGGCACTGAAGCTTTCTTT.

The rearrangement uses TRBV19 and TRBJ2-5; tentative D call: TRBD2 (6 bases). This CDR3 spans 14 amino acids. The V end lost 9 bases, the J end lost 5 bases, and 19 bases lay between the germline ends. The germline V gene has CDR1 LNHDA and CDR2 SQIVND (reference sequence). As DNA, the CDR3 is TGTGCCAGCGCCCCCCCGGGGGAGGTGGAGACCCAGTACTTC. It specifies CASAPPGEVETQYF.

This clone showed up just once. The chain uses TRBV6-1 and TRBJ2-7; no firm D call. The CDR3 has 13 residues. Germline V lookup: CDR1 MNHNS, CDR2 SASEGT. Trimming cost V 3 bases and J 8 bases, with 14 bases left between them. The CDR3 spells CASSEFLMRKQYF. The CDR3 nucleotides read TGTGCCAGCAGTGAGTTCTTGATGCGGAAGCAGTACTTC.

In this sample, this clone turned up a few times. The rearrangement links TRBV4-3 to TRBJ1-6; D is perhaps TRBD1 (5 bases). The ends were cut back, 2 bases at V and 10 bases at J, with 15 bases in the middle. Germline-derived CDR1 and CDR2 are LGHNA and YSLEER. The CDR3 has 15 residues. This chain's CDR3 is CASSQSRGAGSPLHF. The CDR3, as DNA: TGCGCCAGCAGCCAATCGAGAGGGGCCGGATCACCCCTCCACTTT.

The chain links TRBV10-2 to TRBJ2-1; TRBD2 matches 10 bases. Trimming at V came to 3 bases and at J to 6 bases, leaving 5 bases not matched to a gene. CDR1 is WSHSY and CDR2 is SAAADI in the germline V gene. This CDR3 is built from 15 residues. The CDR3 DNA reads as TGCGCCAGCAGTGAATTAATAGCGGGGGGCAATGAGCAGTTCTTC. Encoded protein: CASSELIAGGNEQFF.

This chain links TRBV6-5 with TRBJ2-1; 14 positions match TRBD2. This CDR3 comprises 15 residues. The V segment lost 4 bases and the J segment 10 bases; nucleotides outside the gene matches: 6. The germline V gene has CDR1 MNHEY and CDR2 SVGAGI. The CDR3 DNA sequence: TGTGCCAGCAGTTTGACTAGCGGGGGGGCTGAGGAGCAGTTCTTC. Translating it yields CASSLTSGGAEEQFF.

The chain has TRBV6-1 and TRBJ2-6; D is possibly TRBD1 or TRBD2 (5 bases each). Trimming pared 1 base from V and 3 bases from J, leaving 13 bases between. CDR1 MNHNS and CDR2 SASEGT come from the germline V gene. This CDR3 spans 17 amino acids. This CDR3 is CASSEVTGPGGANVLTF. CDR3 coding DNA: TGTGCCAGCAGTGAAGTGACGGGACCTGGTGGGGCCAACGTCCTGACTTTC.

The sample holds a few counts of this clone. The chain carries TRBV6-1 and TRBJ1-1; D gene uncertain. Per germline, CDR1 MNHNS and CDR2 SASEGT. The CDR3 is made up of 11 amino acids. V was pared by 3 bases and J by 5 bases, with 4 bases between. The CDR3: CASSDRTEAFF. In nucleotides, the CDR3 is TGTGCCAGCAGTGACCGGACTGAAGCTTTCTTT.

This clone was counted only a few times. The rearrangement joins TRBV7-2 to TRBJ1-4; 9 positions match TRBD1. Germline lookup yields CDR1 SGHTA and CDR2 FQGNSA. This CDR3 has 14 amino acids. The trim removed 5 bases at V and 8 bases at J, leaving 6 bases unmatched. DNA of the CDR3: TGTGCCAGCAGCCAGGGACAGGGAAGGGAAAAACTGTTTTTT. Its protein is CASSQGQGREKLFF. Filled out from reference TRBV7-2 and TRBJ1-4, the complete variable domain reads GAGVSQSPSNKVTEKGKDVELRCDPISGHTALYWYRQSLGQGLEFLIYFQGNSAPDKSGLPSDRFSAERTGGSVSTLTIQRTQQEDSAVYLCASSQGQGREKLFFGSGTQLSVL.

V and J are TRBV19 and TRBJ1-6, with D possibly matching TRBD1 (6 bases). Per germline, CDR1 LNHDA and CDR2 SQIVND (reference sequence). V lost 1 base, J lost 6 bases, and 7 bases lay in between. There are 14 residues in the CDR3. CDR3 nucleotide sequence: TGTGCCAGTAGTATAGGGACAGTTAATTCACCCCTCCACTTT. It translates to CASSIGTVNSPLHF.

This clone has just one count. The rearrangement links TRBV6-1 to TRBJ1-2; TRBD1 agrees at 7 bases. The CDR3 runs to 14 residues. The germline CDR1 and CDR2 sequences are MNHNS and SASEGT. V shed 6 bases, J shed 1 base, and the junction held 5 bases outside the gene matches. CDR3 DNA sequence: TGTGCCAGCAGCCAGGGACAGTATAACTATGGCTACACCTTC. Amino acid sequence: CASSQGQYNYGYTF.

This clone was detected once. The chain is built from TRBV20-1 and TRBJ2-7; TRBD1 or TRBD2 may be the D gene (5 bases each). V lost 3 bases and J lost 12, with 15 bases in between. Germline CDR1 reads DFQATT; CDR2 reads SNEGSKA (reference sequence). This CDR3 has 11 residues. CDR3 sequence: CSASTVAGRYF. The CDR3 nucleotides read TGCAGTGCTAGTACCGTGGCAGGGAGGTACTTC.

This clone showed up just once. This chain's CDR3 is CASSHRGGVIEKLFF. The CDR3 nucleotides read TGTGCCAGCAGCCACCGGGGGGGCGTGATCGAAAAACTGTTTTTT. V and J are TRBV14 and TRBJ1-4; possible D gene TRBD1, 6 bases. From germline, CDR1 is SGHDN and CDR2 FVKESK. The CDR3 loop spans 15 amino acids. With 3 bases removed from V and 8 bases from J, the gap between germline ends came to 16 bases.

The rearrangement joins TRBV4-3 to TRBJ2-1; D is possibly TRBD2 (6 bases). The CDR3 is 17 amino acids. V was cut by 4 bases and J by 0 bases, with 16 bases left in between. Looked up from germline, CDR1 is LGHNA and CDR2 is YSLEER. This chain's CDR3 is CASSLLPGGSSYNEQFF. DNA of the CDR3: TGCGCCAGCAGCCTCCTCCCCGGGGGTAGCTCCTACAATGAGCAGTTCTTC.

V gene TRBV19 combines with J gene TRBJ1-5, with D uncertain. Germline CDR1 is LNHDA and CDR2 is SQIVND (reference sequence). The CDR3 length is 13 residues. V was cut by 7 bases and J by 0 bases, with 7 bases left in between. For the CDR3, the DNA is TGTGCCAGTACGGGCCCTAGCAATCAGCCCCAGCATTTT. Protein: CASTGPSNQPQHF.

This clone is deemed medium-sized (0.01 to 0.1%). CDR3 nucleotides: TGCGCCAGCAGCCCGACCGGAGGGGGCGCGAACACTGAAGCTTTCTTT. It encodes CASSPTGGGANTEAFF. This chain links TRBV4-3 with TRBJ1-1; 7 bases match TRBD1. From germline, CDR1 is LGHNA and CDR2 YSLEER. The CDR3 spans 16 residues. V shed 4 bases, J shed 1 base, and the junction held 9 bases outside the gene matches.

CDR3 protein: CASSLARGRSAEKLFF. For the CDR3, the DNA is TGTGCCAGCAGCTTAGCGCGGGGGAGGTCTGCCGAAAAACTGTTTTTT. V usage is TRBV7-8 and J usage is TRBJ1-4, with D perhaps TRBD1 (5 bases). V lost 0 bases and J lost 8, with 16 bases in between. Per the germline V gene, CDR1 is SGHVS and CDR2 is FQNEAQ. The CDR3 spans 16 residues.

The gene calls are TRBV14 and TRBJ2-7; 11 positions match TRBD2. Germline-derived CDR1 and CDR2 are SGHDN and FVKESK. The CDR3 length is 15 residues. With 4 bases clipped from V and 9 bases from J, the junction kept 11 bases outside the gene matches. The CDR3 region has the DNA TGTGCCAGCAGCCCGCAGACTAGCGGGGTCCTGGGGCAGTACTTC. This translates into CASSPQTSGVLGQYF.

This clone was seen a few times. The rearrangement links TRBV4-2 to TRBJ2-7; D is perhaps TRBD1 (5 bases). V lost 1 base, J lost 6 bases, and 16 bases lay in between. In germline, CDR1 is LGHNA, CDR2 YNFKEQ. The length of the CDR3 is 15 residues. CDR3 in amino acids: CASSQGGLDVSEQYF. DNA for the CDR3: TGTGCCAGCAGCCAAGGGGGCCTCGACGTTTCCGAGCAGTACTTC.

This CDR3 reads CASTVGGQRQPQHF. The DNA of the CDR3 is TGTGCCAGCACCGTGGGGGGGCAGCGGCAGCCCCAGCATTTT. The chain employs TRBV6-1 and TRBJ1-5; the D gene is possibly TRBD1 (6 bases). Trimming left V 7 bases short and J 7 bases short, with 17 bases between. Germline V lookup: CDR1 MNHNS, CDR2 SASEGT. The CDR3 length is 14 residues.

This clone was seen only a few times. The chain is built from TRBV5-6 and TRBJ1-6; D ambiguous. Germline CDR1 reads SGHDT; CDR2 reads YYEEEE. V lost 2 bases and J 9 bases, leaving 9 bases between the germline ends. This CDR3 region has 13 residues. The DNA of the CDR3 is TGTGCCAGCAGCTTCCCCGACGTTTCACCCCTCCACTTT. Its translation: CASSFPDVSPLHF.